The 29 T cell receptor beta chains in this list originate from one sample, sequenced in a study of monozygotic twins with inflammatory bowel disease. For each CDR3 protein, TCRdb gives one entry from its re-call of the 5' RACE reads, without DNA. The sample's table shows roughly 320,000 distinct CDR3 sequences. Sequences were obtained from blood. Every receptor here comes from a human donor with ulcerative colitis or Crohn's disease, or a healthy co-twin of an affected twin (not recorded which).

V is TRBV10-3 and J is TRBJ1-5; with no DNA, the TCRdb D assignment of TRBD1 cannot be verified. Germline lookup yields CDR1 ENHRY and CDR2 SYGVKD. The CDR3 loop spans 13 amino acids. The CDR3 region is CAISRASNQPQHF.

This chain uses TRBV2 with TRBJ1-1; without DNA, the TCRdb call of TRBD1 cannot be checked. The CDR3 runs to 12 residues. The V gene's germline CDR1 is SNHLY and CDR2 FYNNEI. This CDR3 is CASSADTTEAFF.

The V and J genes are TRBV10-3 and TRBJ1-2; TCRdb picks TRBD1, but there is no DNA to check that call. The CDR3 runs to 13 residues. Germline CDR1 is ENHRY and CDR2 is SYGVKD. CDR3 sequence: CAISDQGAYGYTF.

The CDR3 here is CSAREGIGQPQHF. The rearrangement uses TRBV20-1 and TRBJ1-5. The length of the CDR3 is 13 residues. Germline loops: CDR1 DFQATT, CDR2 SNEGSKA (reference sequence).

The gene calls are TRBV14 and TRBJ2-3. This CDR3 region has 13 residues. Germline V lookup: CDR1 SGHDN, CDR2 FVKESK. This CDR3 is CASSQDPAYTQYF. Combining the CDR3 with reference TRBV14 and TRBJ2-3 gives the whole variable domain EAGVTQFPSHSVIEKGQTVTLRCDPISGHDNLYWYRRVMGKEIKFLLHFVKESKQDESGMPNNRFLAERTGGTYSTLKVQPAELEDSGVYFCASSQDPAYTQYFGPGTRLTVL.

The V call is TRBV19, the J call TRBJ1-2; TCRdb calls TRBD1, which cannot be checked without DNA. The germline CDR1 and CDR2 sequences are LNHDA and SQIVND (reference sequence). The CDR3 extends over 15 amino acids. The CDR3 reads CASSPPRGQLSGYTF.

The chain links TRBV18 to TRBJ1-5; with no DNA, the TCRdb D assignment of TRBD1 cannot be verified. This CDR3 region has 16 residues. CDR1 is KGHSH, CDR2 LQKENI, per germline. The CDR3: CASSPGPTGGGQPQHF.

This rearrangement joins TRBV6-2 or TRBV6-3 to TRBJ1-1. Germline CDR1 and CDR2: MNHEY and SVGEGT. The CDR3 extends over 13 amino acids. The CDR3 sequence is CASSYSKPSEAFF.

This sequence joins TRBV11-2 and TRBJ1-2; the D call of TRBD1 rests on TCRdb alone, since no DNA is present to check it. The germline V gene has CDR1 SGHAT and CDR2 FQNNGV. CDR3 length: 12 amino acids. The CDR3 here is CASSQQGRGYTF.

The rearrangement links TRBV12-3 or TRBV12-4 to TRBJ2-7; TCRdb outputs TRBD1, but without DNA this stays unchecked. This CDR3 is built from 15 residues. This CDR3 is CASTTSGQGAGEQYF.

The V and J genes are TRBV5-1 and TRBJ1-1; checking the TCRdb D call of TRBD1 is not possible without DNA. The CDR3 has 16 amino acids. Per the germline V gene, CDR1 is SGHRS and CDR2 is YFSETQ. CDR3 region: CASRSGQGNMNTEAFF.

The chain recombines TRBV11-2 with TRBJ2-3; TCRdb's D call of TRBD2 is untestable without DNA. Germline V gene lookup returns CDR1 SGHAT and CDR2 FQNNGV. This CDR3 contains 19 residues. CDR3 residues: CASSPRLGFSGRIADTQYF.

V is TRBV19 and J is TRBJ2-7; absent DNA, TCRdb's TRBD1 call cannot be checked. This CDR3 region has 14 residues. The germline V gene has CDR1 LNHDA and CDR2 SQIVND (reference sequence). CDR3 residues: CASSLWDRSYEQYF.

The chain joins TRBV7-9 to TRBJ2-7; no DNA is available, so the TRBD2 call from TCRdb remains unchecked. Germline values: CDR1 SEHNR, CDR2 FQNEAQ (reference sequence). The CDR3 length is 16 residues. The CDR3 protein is CASSLSPSGGNYEQYF.

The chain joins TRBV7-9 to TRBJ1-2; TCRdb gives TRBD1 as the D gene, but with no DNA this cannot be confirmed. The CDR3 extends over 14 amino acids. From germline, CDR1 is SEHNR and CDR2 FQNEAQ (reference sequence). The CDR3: CASSLIQVYYGYTF.

CDR3 residues: CATRRVNSYNEQFF. The chain recombines TRBV15 with TRBJ2-1. Germline CDR1 and CDR2: LNHNV and YYDKDF (reference sequence). CDR3 size: 14 residues.

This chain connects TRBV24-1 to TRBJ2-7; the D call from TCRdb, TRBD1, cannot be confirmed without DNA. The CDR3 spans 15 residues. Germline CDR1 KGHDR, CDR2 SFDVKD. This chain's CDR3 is CATSDHSTGAYEQYF.

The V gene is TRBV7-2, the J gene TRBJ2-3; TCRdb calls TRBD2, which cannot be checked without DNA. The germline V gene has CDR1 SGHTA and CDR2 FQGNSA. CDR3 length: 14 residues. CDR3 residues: CASSRTSIVDTQYF. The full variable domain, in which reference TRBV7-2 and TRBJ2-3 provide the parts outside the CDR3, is GAGVSQSPSNKVTEKGKDVELRCDPISGHTALYWYRQSLGQGLEFLIYFQGNSAPDKSGLPSDRFSAERTGGSVSTLTIQRTQQEDSAVYLCASSRTSIVDTQYFGPGTRLTVL.

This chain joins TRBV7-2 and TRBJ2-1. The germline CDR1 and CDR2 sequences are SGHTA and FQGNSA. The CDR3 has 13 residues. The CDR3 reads CASSISWFNEQFF.

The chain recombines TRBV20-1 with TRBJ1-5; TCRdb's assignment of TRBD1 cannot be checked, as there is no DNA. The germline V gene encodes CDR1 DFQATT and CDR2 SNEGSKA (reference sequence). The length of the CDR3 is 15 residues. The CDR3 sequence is CSAVRPGISNQPQHF.

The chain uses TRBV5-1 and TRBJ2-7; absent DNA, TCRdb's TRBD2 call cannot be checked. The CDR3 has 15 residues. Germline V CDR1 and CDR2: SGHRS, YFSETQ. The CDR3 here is CASSLELAGAYEQYF.

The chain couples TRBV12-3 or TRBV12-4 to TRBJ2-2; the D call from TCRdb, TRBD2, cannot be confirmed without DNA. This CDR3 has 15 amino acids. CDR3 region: CASTRLAGVAGELFF.

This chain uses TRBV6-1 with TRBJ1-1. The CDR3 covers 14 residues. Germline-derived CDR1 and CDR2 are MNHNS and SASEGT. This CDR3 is CASRTRGMNTEAFF.

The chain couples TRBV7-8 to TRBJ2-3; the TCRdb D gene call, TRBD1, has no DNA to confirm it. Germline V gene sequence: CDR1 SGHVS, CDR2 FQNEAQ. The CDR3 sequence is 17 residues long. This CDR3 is CASILAGAPATTDTQYF.

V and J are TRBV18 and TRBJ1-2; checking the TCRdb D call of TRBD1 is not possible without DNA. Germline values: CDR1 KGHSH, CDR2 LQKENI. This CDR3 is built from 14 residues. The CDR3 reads CASSPFGGSHGYTF.

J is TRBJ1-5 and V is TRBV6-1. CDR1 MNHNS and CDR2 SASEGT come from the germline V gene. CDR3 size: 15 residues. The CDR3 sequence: CASSEPTPSNQPQHF.

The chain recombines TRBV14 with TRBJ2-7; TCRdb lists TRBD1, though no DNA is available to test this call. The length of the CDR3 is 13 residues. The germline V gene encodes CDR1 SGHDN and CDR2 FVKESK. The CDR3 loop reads CASSRMLGDEQYF.

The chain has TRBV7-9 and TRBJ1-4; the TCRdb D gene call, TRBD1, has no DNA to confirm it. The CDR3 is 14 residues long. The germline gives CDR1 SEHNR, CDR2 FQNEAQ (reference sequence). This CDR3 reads CASSIPQGPEKLFF.

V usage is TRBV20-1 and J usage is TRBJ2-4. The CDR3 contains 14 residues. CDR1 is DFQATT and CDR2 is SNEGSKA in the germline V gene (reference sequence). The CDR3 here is CSARDQTRTNIQYF.